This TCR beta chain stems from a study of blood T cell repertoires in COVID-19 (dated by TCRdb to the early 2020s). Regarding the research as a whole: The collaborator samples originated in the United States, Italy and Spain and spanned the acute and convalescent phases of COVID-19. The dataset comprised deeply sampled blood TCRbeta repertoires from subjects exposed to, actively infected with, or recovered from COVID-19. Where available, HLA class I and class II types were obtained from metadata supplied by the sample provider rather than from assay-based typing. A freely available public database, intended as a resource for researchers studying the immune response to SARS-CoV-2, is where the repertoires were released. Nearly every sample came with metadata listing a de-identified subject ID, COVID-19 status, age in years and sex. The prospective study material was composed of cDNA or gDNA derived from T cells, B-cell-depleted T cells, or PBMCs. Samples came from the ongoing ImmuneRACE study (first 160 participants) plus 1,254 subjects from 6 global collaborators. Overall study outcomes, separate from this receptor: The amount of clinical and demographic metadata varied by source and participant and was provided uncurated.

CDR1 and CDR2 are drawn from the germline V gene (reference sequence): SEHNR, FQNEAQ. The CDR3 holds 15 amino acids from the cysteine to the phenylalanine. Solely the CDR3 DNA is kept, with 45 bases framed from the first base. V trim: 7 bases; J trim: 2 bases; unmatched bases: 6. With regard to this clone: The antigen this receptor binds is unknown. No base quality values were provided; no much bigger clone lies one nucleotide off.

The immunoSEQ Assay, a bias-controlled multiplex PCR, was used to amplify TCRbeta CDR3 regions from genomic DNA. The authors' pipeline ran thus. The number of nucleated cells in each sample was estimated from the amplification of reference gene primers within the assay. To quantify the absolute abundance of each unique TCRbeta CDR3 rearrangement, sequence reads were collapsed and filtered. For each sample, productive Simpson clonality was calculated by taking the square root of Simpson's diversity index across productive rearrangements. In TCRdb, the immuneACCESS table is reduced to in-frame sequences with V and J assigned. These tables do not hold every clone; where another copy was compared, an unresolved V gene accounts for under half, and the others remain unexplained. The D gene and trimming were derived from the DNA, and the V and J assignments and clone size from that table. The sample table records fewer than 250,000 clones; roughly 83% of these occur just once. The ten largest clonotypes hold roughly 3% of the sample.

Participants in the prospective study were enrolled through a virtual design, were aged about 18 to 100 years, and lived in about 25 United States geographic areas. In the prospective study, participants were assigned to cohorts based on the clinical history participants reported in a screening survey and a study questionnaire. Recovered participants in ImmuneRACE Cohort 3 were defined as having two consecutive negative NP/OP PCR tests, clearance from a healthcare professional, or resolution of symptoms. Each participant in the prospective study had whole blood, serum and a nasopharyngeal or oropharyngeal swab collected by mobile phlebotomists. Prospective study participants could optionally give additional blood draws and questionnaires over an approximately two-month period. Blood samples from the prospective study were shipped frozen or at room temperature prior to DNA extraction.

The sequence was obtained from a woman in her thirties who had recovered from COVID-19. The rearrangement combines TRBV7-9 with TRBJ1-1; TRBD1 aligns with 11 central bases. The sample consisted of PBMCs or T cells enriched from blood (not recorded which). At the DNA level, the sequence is TGTGCCAGCAACCTGGGACAGGGGGATAACACTGAAGCTTTCTTT. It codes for CASNLGQGDNTEAFF.